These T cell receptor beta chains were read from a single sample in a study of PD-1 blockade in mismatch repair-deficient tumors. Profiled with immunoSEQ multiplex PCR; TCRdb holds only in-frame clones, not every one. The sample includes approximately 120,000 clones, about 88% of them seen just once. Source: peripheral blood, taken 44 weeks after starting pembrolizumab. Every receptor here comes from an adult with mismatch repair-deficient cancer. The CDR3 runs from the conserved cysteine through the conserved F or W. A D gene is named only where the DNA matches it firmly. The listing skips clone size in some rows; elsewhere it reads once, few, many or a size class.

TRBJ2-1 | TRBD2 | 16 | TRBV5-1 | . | TGCGCCAGCAGCTTGCTGCTAGCGGGATCCTACAATGAGCAGTTCTTC | CASSLLLAGSYNEQFF
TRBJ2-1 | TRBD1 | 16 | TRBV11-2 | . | TGTGCCAGCAGCCCTTTAAGGGGACAGGGATCTCATGAGCAGTTCTTC | CASSPLRGQGSHEQFF
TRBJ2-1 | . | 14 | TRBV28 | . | TGTGCCAGCAGCCCGGGGATCCTACGGAATGAGCAGTTCTTC | CASSPGILRNEQFF
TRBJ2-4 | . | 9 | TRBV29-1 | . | TGCAGCCCACACCGGAGGGGAGAATTC | CSPHRRGEF
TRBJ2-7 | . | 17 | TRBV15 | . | TGTGCCACCAGCAGGACGCAACCCGAGCGACTACAAGACGAGCAGTACTTC | CATSRTQPERLQDEQYF
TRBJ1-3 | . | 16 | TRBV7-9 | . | TGTGCCAGCAGCTCGAGAGGACGGGGCTCTGGAAACACCATATATTTT | CASSSRGRGSGNTIYF
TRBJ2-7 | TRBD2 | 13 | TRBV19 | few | TGTGCCAGTACGGCGGGAGGGAAGAGCGAGCAGTACTTC | CASTAGGKSEQYF
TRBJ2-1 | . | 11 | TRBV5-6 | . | TGTGCCAGCAGCTTTTCTAGGGAGCAGTTCTTC | CASSFSREQFF
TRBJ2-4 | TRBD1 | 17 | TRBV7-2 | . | TGTGCCAGCAGCCCCCCGCGTGCCGGGACAGGCCTAAACATTCAGTACTTC | CASSPPRAGTGLNIQYF
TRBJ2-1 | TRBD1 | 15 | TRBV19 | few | TGTGCCAGTAGTCGACAGGGGGCCTCCTACAATGAGCAGTTCTTC | CASSRQGASYNEQFF
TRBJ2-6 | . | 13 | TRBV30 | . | TGTGCCTGGAGTGGGACTGGGGCCAACGTCCTGACTTTC | CAWSGTGANVLTF
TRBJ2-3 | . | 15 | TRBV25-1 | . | TGTGCCAGCAGTGAATATCGGGCGGGCACAGATACGCAGTATTTT | CASSEYRAGTDTQYF
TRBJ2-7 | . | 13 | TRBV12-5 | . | TGTGCTAGTGGTTTCGGCGGCGCCTACGAGCAGTACTTC | CASGFGGAYEQYF
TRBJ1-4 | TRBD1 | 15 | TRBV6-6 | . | TGTGCCAGCAGGAAGCCGACAGGGGAGGAAGAAAAACTGTTTTTT | CASRKPTGEEEKLFF
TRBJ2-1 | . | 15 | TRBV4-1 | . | TGCGCCAGCAGCCACTTCCCCAAATCCGGGAATGAGCAGTTCTTC | CASSHFPKSGNEQFF
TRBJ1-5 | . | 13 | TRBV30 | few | TGTGCCTGGAGTCCCGGGCCCAATCAGCCCCAGCATTTT | CAWSPGPNQPQHF
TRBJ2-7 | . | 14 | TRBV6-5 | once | TGTGCCAGCAGTCCCGACGGGGCCTCCTACGAGCAGTACTTC | CASSPDGASYEQYF
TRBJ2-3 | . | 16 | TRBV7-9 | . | TGTGCCAGCAGCGGAAGCAGACTAGTTTCGACAGATACGCAGTATTTT | CASSGSRLVSTDTQYF
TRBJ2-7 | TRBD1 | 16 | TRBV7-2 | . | TGTGCCAGCAGCGCGGCCGGGACAGGGGGCTCCTACGAGCAGTACTTC | CASSAAGTGGSYEQYF
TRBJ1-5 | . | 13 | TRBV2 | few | TGTGCCAGCAGTACGAGGGAGAATCAGCCCCAGCATTTT | CASSTRENQPQHF
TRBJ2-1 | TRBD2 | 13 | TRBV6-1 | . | TGTGCCAGCGGGGACCGCGGGAGTAATGAGCAGTTCTTC | CASGDRGSNEQFF
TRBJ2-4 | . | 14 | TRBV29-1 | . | TGCAGCGTTGAAGCTCTTGGCGGACTAAACATTCAGTACTTC | CSVEALGGLNIQYF
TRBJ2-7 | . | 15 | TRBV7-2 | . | TGTGCCAGCAGCTTAGGTGGTAGGGCTTCCCACGAGCAGTACTTC | CASSLGGRASHEQYF
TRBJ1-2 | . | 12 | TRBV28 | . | TGTGCCAGCAGTTTAGGGGGAAATGGCTACACCTTC | CASSLGGNGYTF